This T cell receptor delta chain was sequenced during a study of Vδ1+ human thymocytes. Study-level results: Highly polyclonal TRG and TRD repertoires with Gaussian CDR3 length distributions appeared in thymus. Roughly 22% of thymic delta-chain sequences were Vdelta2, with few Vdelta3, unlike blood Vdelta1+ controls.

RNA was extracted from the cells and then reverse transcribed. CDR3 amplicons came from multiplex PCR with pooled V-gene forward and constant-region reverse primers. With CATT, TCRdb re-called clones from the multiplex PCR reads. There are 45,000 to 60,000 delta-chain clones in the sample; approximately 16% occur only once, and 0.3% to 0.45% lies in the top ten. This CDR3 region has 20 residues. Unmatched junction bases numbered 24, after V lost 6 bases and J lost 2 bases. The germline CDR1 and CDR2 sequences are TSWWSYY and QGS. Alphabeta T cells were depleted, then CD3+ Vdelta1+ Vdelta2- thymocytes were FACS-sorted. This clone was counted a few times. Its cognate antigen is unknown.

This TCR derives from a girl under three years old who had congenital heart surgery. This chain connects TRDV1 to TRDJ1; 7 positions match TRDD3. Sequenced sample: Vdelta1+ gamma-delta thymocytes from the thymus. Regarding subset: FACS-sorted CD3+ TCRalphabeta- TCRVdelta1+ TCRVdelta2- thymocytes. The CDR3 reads CALGGNLPSVDCWGTDKLIF. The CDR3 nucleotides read TGTGCTCTTGGTGGCAACCTCCCTTCGGTGGATTGCTGGGGGACCGATAAACTCATCTTT.